The clone carrying this T cell receptor (beta chain) was observed many times. The antigen is unknown. TCRbeta library preparation incorporated unique molecular identifiers. Via MiXCR, TCRdb re-called the PCR reads, giving one row per CDR3 protein. This table holds about 300,000 distinct CDR3 sequences, about a tenth found once. The source of the sample is a study of T-cell reconstitution after alpha-beta-depleted transplantation in children. Trimming cost V 4 bases and J 8 bases; bases outside gene matches: 8. This CDR3 spans 15 amino acids. The germline gives CDR1 SGHRS, CDR2 YFSETQ. Findings of the study overall: After transplant, high TCRbeta diversity at day 60 in some patients arose from surviving recipient T cells and thymic progenitors. T-cell counts and diversity were attributed mostly to newly produced T cells one year after transplant. Alpha-beta T cells about two months after transplant reportedly derived from several hundred expanded graft clones.

The chain recombines TRBV5-1 with TRBJ2-1; 11 bases line up with TRBD1. The material sequenced was PBMCs, taken before TCRalphabeta/CD19-depleted stem cell transplant. This TCR derives from a boy less than two years old with acute myeloid leukemia, due to receive a stem cell transplant. This chain's CDR3 is CASSTWTGGGYEQFF. For the CDR3, the DNA is TGCGCCAGCAGCACCTGGACAGGGGGCGGCTATGAGCAGTTCTTC.